A selection of T cell receptor beta chains follows, all from one sample in a study of cytomegalovirus exposure and HLA in healthy donors. The table came from immunoSEQ multiplex PCR; TCRdb's copy has only in-frame clones and leaves some out. The table lists 170,000 or so clones, over 80% of them singletons, with 6.3% in the top ten. Sequenced input: PBMCs. Source of these receptors: a male donor in good health and CMV-seropositive. Both conserved end residues are part of each CDR3.

>TRBV27
CASSALAGGPRTQYF
>TRBV11-3
CASSLIGRDWGTYEQYF
>TRBV5-4
CASSPRQGAYEQYF
>TRBV7-6
CASSLTPGGNEQFF
>TRBV15
CATSSRKSGGGWGNREQFF
>TRBV19
CASSMGQGAWQPQHF
>TRBV21-1
CASSPGRVLSSYEQYF
>TRBV9
CASSVDGNTEAFF
>TRBV29-1
CSVEIPGASYEQYF
>TRBV18
CASSPGQGIEAFF
>TRBV14
CASSQAPGLVYNEQFF
>TRBV4-2
CASSQAFNYGYTF
>TRBV18
CASSPPISGISYEQYF
>TRBV18
CASSPGPNRSGTQYF
>TRBV9
CASSVGGGRTEAFF
>TRBV5-4
CASSFGQGDTEAFF
>TRBV13
CASSSSTDTQYF
>TRBV11-3
CASSTVNGHPPGAWYEQYF
>TRBV27
CASSLSGQGAEFYNEQFF
>TRBV7-9
CASSLAGKRGTEAFF
>TRBV11-3
CASSPSSGTGIQETQYF
>TRBV7-3
CASSLFPMNTEAFF
>TRBV5-8
CASESRGVVGYTF
>TRBV19
CASSIVTGQETQYF